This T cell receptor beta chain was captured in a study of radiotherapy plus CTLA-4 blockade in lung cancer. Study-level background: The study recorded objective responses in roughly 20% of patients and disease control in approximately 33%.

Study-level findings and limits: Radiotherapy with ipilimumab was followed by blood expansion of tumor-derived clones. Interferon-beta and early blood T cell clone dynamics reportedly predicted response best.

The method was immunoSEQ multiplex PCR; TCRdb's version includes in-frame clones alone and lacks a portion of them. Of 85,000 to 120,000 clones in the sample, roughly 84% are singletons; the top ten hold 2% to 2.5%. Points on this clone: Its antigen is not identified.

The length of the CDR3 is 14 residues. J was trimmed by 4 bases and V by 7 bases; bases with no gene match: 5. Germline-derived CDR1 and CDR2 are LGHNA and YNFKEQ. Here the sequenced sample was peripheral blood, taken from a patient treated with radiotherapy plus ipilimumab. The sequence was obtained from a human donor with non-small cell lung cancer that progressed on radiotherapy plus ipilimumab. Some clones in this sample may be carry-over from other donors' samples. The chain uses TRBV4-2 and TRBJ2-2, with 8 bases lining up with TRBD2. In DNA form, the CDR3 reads TGTGCCAGCACGGGGGGGCCATTCACCGGGGAGCTGTTTTTT. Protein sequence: CASTGGPFTGELFF.